The table lists the clone carrying this T cell receptor beta chain with a count of one. The source of the sample is a study of cytotoxic CD8 clonotypes in ibrutinib-treated CLL. TCRdb keeps only in-frame clones here, not all; method: immunoSEQ multiplex PCR. The sample includes 52,000 or so clones, around four fifths of them seen just once. CDR1 and CDR2 (germline): SNHLY, FYNNEI. The CDR3 extends over 11 amino acids. Trimming removed 2 bases at V and 11 bases at J, with 7 bases between. The chain uses TRBV2 and TRBJ2-4; D is possibly TRBD2 (6 bases). This clonotype was sampled from a human donor with chronic lymphocytic leukemia. The specimen was PBMCs, collected after 24 months of ibrutinib treatment. CDR3 residues: CASSEWDFQYF. The CDR3 DNA reads as TGTGCCAGCAGTGAATGGGACTTTCAGTACTTC.